These 11 T cell receptor beta chains were all obtained from the same sample, sequenced in a study of T cells after yellow fever vaccination. Via MiXCR, TCRdb re-called the 5' RACE reads, giving one row per CDR3 protein. The table has over 100,000 distinct CDR3 sequences, 8.4% seen once; the top ten hold roughly 27%. This specimen consisted of CD8+ T cells sorted from PBMCs, obtained 45 days after the yellow fever booster vaccination. The receptor set was obtained from a man aged 25 to 45 who received the YFV17D yellow fever vaccine.

As DNA, the CDR3 is TGTGCCAGCAGAATGAGTGAAGCTTTCTTT. It encodes CASRMSEAFF. This chain connects TRBV6-2 or TRBV6-3 to TRBJ1-1, with D hard to call. The CDR3 loop spans 10 amino acids. CDR1 MNHEY and CDR2 SVGEGT come from the germline V gene. Trimming removed 6 bases from V and 7 bases from J, with 6 bases in between.

This clonotype was detected many times. The chain combines TRBV7-9 with TRBJ2-5; D unresolved. V was trimmed by 1 base and J by 5 bases, leaving 5 bases between them. The CDR3 contains 12 residues. Germline V CDR1 and CDR2: SEHNR, FQNEAQ (reference sequence). The CDR3 bases are TGTGCCAGCAGCTTAGATCCTGAGACCCAGTACTTC. It is translated as CASSLDPETQYF. The variable domain in full, completed from reference TRBV7-9 and TRBJ2-5, reads DTGVSQNPRHKITKRGQNVTFRCDPISEHNRLYWYRQTLGQGPEFLTYFQNEAQLEKSRLLSDRFSAERPKGSFSTLEIQRTEQGDSAMYLCASSLDPETQYFGPGTRLLVL.

The V and J genes are TRBV5-6 and TRBJ2-1, with 9 bases fitting TRBD2. The CDR3 is 17 amino acids. V shed 2 bases and J 4 bases; nucleotides not matched to a gene: 10. The germline V gene encodes CDR1 SGHDT and CDR2 YYEEEE. CDR3 sequence reads: CASSLGIAGVRYNEQFF. Written as DNA, the CDR3 is TGTGCCAGCAGCTTAGGTATAGCGGGAGTTCGTTACAATGAGCAGTTCTTC.

This clonotype was picked up many times. The CDR3 bases are TGTGCCAGCAGCTTAGCGCTTGGCGGGATTCCTTCTCTCCATGAGCAGTTCTTC. Its protein is CASSLALGGIPSLHEQFF. The rearrangement uses TRBV7-2 and TRBJ2-1; possibly TRBD2 for D (6 bases). Trimming shortened V by 0 bases and J by 8 bases, and 23 bases separated the two germline ends. The CDR3 totals 18 residues. The germline gives CDR1 SGHTA, CDR2 FQGNSA. Full variable domain (missing parts from reference TRBV7-2 and TRBJ2-1): GAGVSQSPSNKVTEKGKDVELRCDPISGHTALYWYRQSLGQGLEFLIYFQGNSAPDKSGLPSDRFSAERTGGSVSTLTIQRTQQEDSAVYLCASSLALGGIPSLHEQFFGPGTRLTVL.

This clonotype was counted ten times or more. This chain connects TRBV9 to TRBJ2-1; D is unresolved. The germline V gene encodes CDR1 SGDLS and CDR2 YYNGEE. Trimming took 0 bases from V and 3 from J, leaving 10 bases between them. The CDR3 is 15 amino acids. The CDR3 bases are TGTGCCAGCAGCGTAGGGACGGTCGACTACAATGAGCAGTTCTTC. Protein sequence: CASSVGTVDYNEQFF. Combining the CDR3 with reference TRBV9 and TRBJ2-1 gives the whole variable domain DSGVTQTPKHLITATGQRVTLRCSPRSGDLSVYWYQQSLDQGLQFLIQYYNGEERAKGNILERFSAQQFPDLHSELNLSSLELGDSALYFCASSVGTVDYNEQFFGPGTRLTVL.

The chain uses TRBV7-2 and TRBJ2-7; TRBD1 might be the D (7 bases). This CDR3 region has 15 residues. The ends were cut back, 5 bases at V and 2 bases at J, with 16 bases in the middle. Looked up from germline, CDR1 is SGHTA and CDR2 is FQGNSA. CDR3 bases: TGTGCCAGCAGCGGGGGGCGGGACAGAGCCTACGAGCAGTACTTC. Translating gives CASSGGRDRAYEQYF.

This clonotype was seen at least ten times. The chain uses TRBV20-1 and TRBJ1-5; no clear D gene. The germline V gene encodes CDR1 DFQATT and CDR2 SNEGSKA (reference sequence). The CDR3 length is 10 residues. Trimming removed 3 bases at V and 7 bases at J, with 4 bases between. CDR3 in amino acids: CSASGQPQHF. DNA for the CDR3: TGCAGTGCTAGTGGACAGCCCCAGCATTTT.

This clonotype was picked up many times. The chain employs TRBV7-9 and TRBJ2-2; D might be TRBD2 (5 bases). V lost 5 bases and J lost 7, with 8 bases in between. The CDR3 loop spans 12 amino acids. Germline V gives CDR1 SEHNR, CDR2 FQNEAQ (reference sequence). For the CDR3, the DNA is TGTGCCAGCAGCCCTAGCCGCGGGGAGCTGTTTTTT. Translation gives CASSPSRGELFF.

This clonotype turned up a few times. CDR3 loop: CATSEGHGYTF. DNA for the CDR3: TGTGCCACCAGCGAGGGCCATGGCTACACCTTC. The chain couples TRBV15 to TRBJ1-2; D gene unclear. Germline assignment: CDR1 LNHNV and CDR2 YYDKDF (reference sequence). The ends were cut back, 5 bases at V and 6 bases at J, with 7 bases in the middle. The CDR3 loop spans 11 amino acids.

This clonotype has at least ten counts. This chain uses TRBV2 with TRBJ1-1, with 7 nucleotides matching TRBD1. Germline V gene sequence: CDR1 SNHLY, CDR2 FYNNEI. With 6 bases clipped from V and 3 bases from J, the junction kept 16 bases outside the gene matches. This CDR3 contains 17 residues. The CDR3 spells CASSIFQTGRKDTEAFF. CDR3 DNA: TGTGCCAGCAGCATTTTCCAGACAGGGAGGAAGGACACTGAAGCTTTCTTT.

The sample holds many counts of this clonotype. This chain links TRBV7-9 with TRBJ1-4; no reliable D call. The V and J ends lost 6 bases and 8 bases respectively, with 10 bases between them. From germline, CDR1 is SEHNR and CDR2 FQNEAQ (reference sequence). The CDR3 runs to 12 residues. CDR3 bases: TGTGCCAGCAGGATGCTCGGAGAAAAACTGTTTTTT. Translating it yields CASRMLGEKLFF. The variable domain in full, with the rest retrieved from reference TRBV7-9 and TRBJ1-4, is DTGVSQNPRHKITKRGQNVTFRCDPISEHNRLYWYRQTLGQGPEFLTYFQNEAQLEKSRLLSDRFSAERPKGSFSTLEIQRTEQGDSAMYLCASRMLGEKLFFGSGTQLSVL.